The clone carrying this T cell receptor beta chain was detected only once. Its cognate antigen is unknown. Between the trimmed V and J ends, which lost 3 bases and 4 bases, there was a span of 12 bases. The CDR3 runs 14 residues. In germline, CDR1 is SEHNR, CDR2 FQNEAQ (reference sequence). The data are from a study of OX40 agonist ivuxolimab in advanced cancers. Across the study: Patients were dosed with the agonistic anti-OX40 (CD134) antibody ivuxolimab.

Study results and limitations: Part of the nonresponder group also had normalized T-cell clonal expansion that was low. Doses of 0.1 to 3.0 mg/kg were accompanied by clonal expansion of CD4+ and CD8+ blood T cells by week 6.

Data came from immunoSEQ multiplex PCR; TCRdb stores just in-frame clones and leaves some out. The sample consists of under 80,000 clones, roughly 93% of them appearing once. Sequencing used CD4+ or CD8+ T cells sorted from blood, obtained in a trial of the OX40 agonist ivuxolimab. This clonotype originated in an adult with an advanced solid tumor such as melanoma, head and neck, liver or kidney cancer. This chain joins TRBV7-9 and TRBJ2-5; D assignment may be TRBD1 or TRBD2 (5 bases each). The CDR3 loop is CASSFLGAGETQYF. The CDR3 nucleotides read TGTGCCAGCAGCTTCCTTGGGGCGGGAGAGACCCAGTACTTC. Drawing the rest from reference TRBV7-9 and TRBJ2-5, the complete variable domain is DTGVSQNPRHKITKRGQNVTFRCDPISEHNRLYWYRQTLGQGPEFLTYFQNEAQLEKSRLLSDRFSAERPKGSFSTLEIQRTEQGDSAMYLCASSFLGAGETQYFGPGTRLLVL.